The 31 T cell receptor beta chains listed next were all sequenced from one sample in a study of CD8 T cells in Susac syndrome. A quantity of roughly 0.5 to 1 ug RNA underwent reverse transcription using random hexamers. TCRdb redid the calling of the immunoSEQ multiplex PCR reads with MiXCR, one entry per CDR3 protein. The sample consists of under 300,000 distinct CDR3 sequences, 90% to 96% of them appearing once. Sequencing was carried out using CD4+ T cells from PBMCs. Source of these receptors: a human donor with Susac syndrome.

The chain has TRBV6-6 and TRBJ1-1; D not certain. V was shortened by 6 bases and J by 6 bases, with 11 bases between the two germline ends. CDR1 and CDR2 (germline): MNHNY, SVGAGI (reference sequence). The CDR3 covers 12 residues. The DNA of the CDR3 is TGTGCCAGCAGCCCATCAGCGGCTGAAGCTTTCTTT. This encodes CASSPSAAEAFF.

The V call is TRBV30, the J call TRBJ2-7; D might be TRBD1 or TRBD2, each matching 7 bases. V lost 4 bases to trimming and J lost 2 bases, with 27 bases between them. CDR1 is GTSNPN and CDR2 is SVGIG in the germline V gene (reference sequence). The CDR3 loop spans 18 amino acids. The CDR3, as DNA: TGTGCCTGGAACGCAGGGGGGGGGCGGCTAGGGGAAGCCTACGAGCAGTACTTC. The encoded protein is CAWNAGGGRLGEAYEQYF.

The V and J genes are TRBV3-1 and TRBJ1-1; no clear D gene. This CDR3 has 13 amino acids. CDR1 and CDR2 (germline): LGHDT, YNNKEL (reference sequence). The V and J ends lost 4 bases and 8 bases respectively, with 14 bases between them. The CDR3 here is CASSRTEPSEAFF. The CDR3, as DNA: TGTGCCAGCAGCCGTACAGAGCCGAGCGAAGCTTTCTTT.

The rearrangement uses TRBV18 and TRBJ2-4, with a weak D call TRBD1 (5 bases). V was trimmed by 5 bases and J by 0 bases, leaving 14 bases between them. CDR1 is KGHSH, CDR2 LQKENI, per germline. This CDR3 has 16 residues. The CDR3 DNA reads TGTGCCAGCTCAGCAGGGTTTACCATAGCCAAAAACATTCAGTACTTC. Translation gives CASSAGFTIAKNIQYF.

The chain uses TRBV18 and TRBJ1-1; TRBD1 might be the D (6 bases). CDR3 length equals 13 residues. Germline V gene data show CDR1 as KGHSH and CDR2 as LQKENI. V was clipped by 4 bases and J by 1 base, with 7 bases between them. The CDR3 bases are TGTGCCAGCTCACAAGGGGGGAACACTGAAGCTTTCTTT. Its translation is CASSQGGNTEAFF.

This chain uses TRBV4-2 with TRBJ1-1; D is unclear. There are 13 residues in the CDR3. V was cut by 4 bases and J by 2 bases, with 8 bases left in between. CDR1 LGHNA and CDR2 YNFKEQ come from the germline V gene. CDR3 in DNA: TGTGCCAGCAGCCCCGAGTTAAACACTGAAGCTTTCTTT. Translation gives CASSPELNTEAFF.

The gene calls are TRBV4-1 and TRBJ1-2; the D gene is possibly TRBD1 (6 bases). The V gene's germline CDR1 is MGHRA and CDR2 YSYEKL. This CDR3 spans 11 amino acids. The V end was cut by 6 bases, the J end by 7 bases, with 9 bases between. The CDR3 reads CASSNRAGYTF. CDR3 bases: TGCGCCAGCAGTAACAGGGCTGGCTACACCTTC.

The chain couples TRBV23-1 to TRBJ1-2; a possible D gene is TRBD1 (6 bases). TRBV23-1 is identified as an open reading frame with a role that is uncertain. V dropped 5 bases and J dropped 2 bases, with 27 bases sitting between them. CDR3 length equals 19 residues. The CDR3 loop is CASSSPTGAKITRNYGYTF. CDR3 DNA: TGCGCCAGCAGTTCCCCAACGGGGGCGAAAATAACCAGAAACTATGGCTACACCTTC.

This clonotype was seen only once. DNA of the CDR3: TGTGCCAGCAGCTTGGCCGGGGGAGGAAGCAATCAGCCCCAGCATTTT. Its protein is CASSLAGGGSNQPQHF. This chain joins TRBV5-6 and TRBJ1-5; D might be TRBD1 (5 bases). V dropped 0 bases and J dropped 1 base, with 11 bases sitting between them. CDR3 length: 16 amino acids. Per the germline V gene, CDR1 is SGHDT and CDR2 is YYEEEE.

J is TRBJ2-7 and V is TRBV29-1, with D perhaps matching TRBD1 or TRBD2 (5 bases each). The germline V gene has CDR1 SQVTM and CDR2 ANQGSEA. Trimming shortened V by 6 bases and J by 4 bases, and 16 bases separated the two germline ends. The CDR3 extends over 13 amino acids. The CDR3 is CSVGTNPGYEQYF. The CDR3 DNA sequence: TGCAGCGTGGGGACCAACCCGGGATACGAGCAGTACTTC.

The chain employs TRBV20-1 and TRBJ2-1; maybe TRBD2 (6 bases). The ends were cut back, 6 bases at V and 0 bases at J, with 12 bases in the middle. Germline V lookup: CDR1 DFQATT, CDR2 SNEGSKA (reference sequence). The CDR3 covers 14 residues. CDR3 protein: CSAIAESSYNEQFF. The CDR3 nucleotides read TGCAGTGCAATAGCGGAGAGCTCCTACAATGAGCAGTTCTTC.

The gene calls are TRBV20-1 and TRBJ2-2; possible D gene TRBD2, 6 bases. Trimming stripped 7 bases from V and 0 bases from J, with 12 bases between. The CDR3 covers 14 residues. Germline V gene data show CDR1 as DFQATT and CDR2 as SNEGSKA (reference sequence). CDR3 in DNA: TGCAGTGTAAATAGCGGACCGAACACCGGGGAGCTGTTTTTT. This codes for CSVNSGPNTGELFF.

V and J are TRBV29-1 and TRBJ1-2; 9 nucleotides match TRBD1. CDR3 size: 12 residues. CDR1 and CDR2 (germline): SQVTM, ANQGSEA. Losses at the gene ends were 3 bases for V and 4 bases for J; bases not matched to a gene: 0. As DNA, the CDR3 is TGCAGCGTTGAGACAGGGGGCTATGGCTACACCTTC. Protein product: CSVETGGYGYTF.

The V call is TRBV30, the J call TRBJ2-3; weak D call: TRBD2 (6 bases). The ends were cut back, 4 bases at V and 2 bases at J, with 13 bases in the middle. The germline CDR1 and CDR2 sequences are GTSNPN and SVGIG (reference sequence). CDR3 size: 14 residues. Here the CDR3 reads CAWTGGALTDTQYF. The CDR3 DNA reads as TGTGCCTGGACCGGCGGGGCTCTCACAGATACGCAGTATTTT.

The chain has TRBV20-1 and TRBJ1-1; D gene uncertain. The V and J ends lost 6 bases and 1 base respectively, with 9 bases between them. CDR1 and CDR2 from the germline V gene are DFQATT and SNEGSKA (reference sequence). This CDR3 spans 12 amino acids. CDR3 loop: CSARSQNTEAFF. CDR3 nucleotide sequence: TGCAGTGCCAGAAGTCAGAACACTGAAGCTTTCTTT.

The rearrangement uses TRBV12-3 or TRBV12-4 and TRBJ2-2, with 7 bases aligning to TRBD2. This CDR3 region has 15 residues. The V gene end was trimmed by 8 bases and the J gene end by 0 bases; junction bases not matched to a gene: 6. This chain's CDR3 is CASGRALANTGELFF. CDR3 DNA sequence: TGTGCCAGCGGGAGGGCCCTCGCGAACACCGGGGAGCTGTTTTTT.

This rearrangement joins TRBV20-1 to TRBJ2-2; D assignment may be TRBD1 or TRBD2 (5 bases each). CDR3 length equals 13 residues. V gave up 3 bases and J gave up 2 bases, with 7 bases separating them. The germline CDR1 and CDR2 sequences are DFQATT and SNEGSKA (reference sequence). CDR3 sequence reads: CSARGPNTGELFF. The DNA of the CDR3 is TGCAGTGCTAGGGGACCAAACACCGGGGAGCTGTTTTTT.

The chain couples TRBV30 to TRBJ1-4; D is uncertain. CDR1 GTSNPN and CDR2 SVGIG come from the germline V gene (reference sequence). This CDR3 region has 13 residues. The V end was cut by 1 base, the J end by 10 bases, with 13 bases between. The CDR3 DNA reads as TGTGCCTGGAGTGGGTCCTCCGTTAGAAAACTGTTTTTT. Translated: CAWSGSSVRKLFF.

This clonotype appeared once. The chain is built from TRBV20-1 and TRBJ1-1; no reliable D call. The germline gives CDR1 DFQATT, CDR2 SNEGSKA (reference sequence). Trimming pared 2 bases from V and 11 bases from J, leaving 15 bases between. This CDR3 spans 12 amino acids. CDR3 DNA sequence: TGCAGTGCTAGATCACTCACACACTGGGCTTTCTTT. Amino acids: CSARSLTHWAFF.

This chain joins TRBV29-1 and TRBJ2-5; D ambiguous. V gave up 7 bases and J gave up 2 bases, with 8 bases separating them. The CDR3 covers 11 residues. In germline, CDR1 is SQVTM, CDR2 ANQGSEA. CDR3 protein: CSAYTQETQYF. DNA of the CDR3: TGCAGCGCCTACACACAAGAGACCCAGTACTTC. The variable domain in full, with the rest retrieved from reference TRBV29-1 and TRBJ2-5, is SAVISQKPSRDICQRGTSLTIQCQVDSQVTMMFWYRQQPGQSLTLIATANQGSEATYESGFVIDKFPISRPNLTFSTLTVSNMSPEDSSIYLCSAYTQETQYFGPGTRLLVL.

This chain connects TRBV28 to TRBJ2-5; D perhaps matches TRBD2 (6 bases). Germline V gene sequence: CDR1 MDHEN, CDR2 SYDVKM. With 7 bases removed from V and 7 bases from J, the gap between germline ends came to 19 bases. The CDR3 runs 14 residues. The CDR3: CASIPGLAMGTQYF. DNA for the CDR3: TGTGCCAGCATCCCGGGACTGGCCATGGGGACCCAGTACTTC. Full variable domain (rest looked up from reference TRBV28 and TRBJ2-5): DVKVTQSSRYLVKRTGEKVFLECVQDMDHENMFWYRQDPGLGLRLIYFSYDVKMKEKGDIPEGYSVSREKKERFSLILESASTNQTSMYLCASIPGLAMGTQYFGPGTRLLVL.

The chain couples TRBV20-1 to TRBJ2-5; D remains unclear. CDR1 and CDR2 from the germline V gene are DFQATT and SNEGSKA (reference sequence). Deletions cut 3 bases from V and 2 bases from J, with 7 bases between. The CDR3 loop spans 12 amino acids. CDR3: CSASPIQETQYF. CDR3 DNA sequence: TGCAGTGCTAGCCCGATTCAAGAGACCCAGTACTTC.

This clonotype was observed a handful of times. J is TRBJ1-1 and V is TRBV28; D remains ambiguous. Germline assignment: CDR1 MDHEN and CDR2 SYDVKM. V gave up 5 bases and J gave up 2 bases, with 9 bases separating them. CDR3 length: 13 residues. CDR3 loop: CASSAPLNTEAFF. DNA for the CDR3: TGTGCCAGCAGTGCTCCCCTAAACACTGAAGCTTTCTTT.

The chain carries TRBV5-1 and TRBJ1-1; weak D call: TRBD1 (6 bases). Germline lookup yields CDR1 SGHRS and CDR2 YFSETQ. The CDR3 totals 16 residues. The V end lost 6 bases, the J end lost 4 bases, and 22 bases lay between the germline ends. CDR3: CASKLSGTSMGTEAFF. The CDR3 nucleotides read TGCGCCAGCAAACTTTCTGGGACATCGATGGGCACTGAAGCTTTCTTT.

This sequence joins TRBV20-1 and TRBJ2-1; 13 bases align to TRBD2. The CDR3 spans 15 residues. Germline lookup yields CDR1 DFQATT and CDR2 SNEGSKA (reference sequence). Trimming at V came to 3 bases and at J to 10 bases, leaving 9 bases not matched to a gene. CDR3 loop: CSASPGLAGTPEQFF. CDR3 nucleotide sequence: TGCAGTGCTAGCCCGGGACTAGCGGGAACTCCCGAGCAGTTCTTC.

The rearrangement joins TRBV30 to TRBJ1-1; D is perhaps TRBD1 (6 bases). CDR3 size: 11 residues. V lost 0 bases, J lost 10 bases, and 9 bases lay in between. CDR1 and CDR2 (germline): GTSNPN, SVGIG (reference sequence). CDR3 DNA sequence: TGTGCCTGGAGTGTACAAGGGGGAGCTTTCTTT. This encodes CAWSVQGGAFF.

This clonotype was recorded once. The chain carries TRBV30 and TRBJ1-4; TRBD1 might be the D (5 bases). Germline lookup yields CDR1 GTSNPN and CDR2 SVGIG (reference sequence). The CDR3 contains 15 residues. V was shortened by 2 bases and J by 3 bases, with 13 bases between the two germline ends. CDR3 nucleotides: TGTGCCTGGAGTTCGGGGGTGACGGCTAATGAAAAACTGTTTTTT. It yields the protein CAWSSGVTANEKLFF.

Only one count was recorded for this clonotype. V is TRBV30 and J is TRBJ2-3; D remains ambiguous. The CDR3 length is 13 residues. Germline-derived CDR1 and CDR2 are GTSNPN and SVGIG (reference sequence). The V end lost 1 base, the J end lost 5 bases, and 10 bases lay between the germline ends. This CDR3 reads CAWSAQSGDTQYF. The CDR3 DNA follows: TGTGCCTGGAGTGCCCAAAGTGGAGATACGCAGTATTTT.

The rearrangement joins TRBV19 to TRBJ2-3; D is uncertain. Trimming left V 4 bases short and J 6 bases short, with 11 bases between. The length of the CDR3 is 13 residues. The V gene's germline CDR1 is LNHDA and CDR2 SQIVND (reference sequence). CDR3: CASSKEGTDTQYF. CDR3 in DNA: TGTGCCAGTAGTAAAGAAGGTACGGATACGCAGTATTTT.

This chain connects TRBV20-1 to TRBJ2-6, with TRBD1 matching 7 bases. Germline V gene sequence: CDR1 DFQATT, CDR2 SNEGSKA (reference sequence). The V and J ends lost 6 bases and 5 bases, in that order; junction bases with no gene match: 7. The CDR3 contains 14 residues. The CDR3 loop reads CSAGDSLRANVLTF. The DNA for the CDR3 is TGCAGTGCGGGGGACAGCTTGAGGGCCAACGTCCTGACTTTC.

The chain is built from TRBV29-1 and TRBJ2-1; TRBD2 matches at 8 bases. This CDR3 is 15 amino acids long. The junction had 7 bases not matched to a gene; V was cut back by 2 bases and J by 4 bases. Per the germline V gene, CDR1 is SQVTM and CDR2 is ANQGSEA. Written as DNA, the CDR3 is TGCAGCGTTGAATTAGGGACTAGAGGTTACAATGAGCAGTTCTTC. The encoded protein is CSVELGTRGYNEQFF.